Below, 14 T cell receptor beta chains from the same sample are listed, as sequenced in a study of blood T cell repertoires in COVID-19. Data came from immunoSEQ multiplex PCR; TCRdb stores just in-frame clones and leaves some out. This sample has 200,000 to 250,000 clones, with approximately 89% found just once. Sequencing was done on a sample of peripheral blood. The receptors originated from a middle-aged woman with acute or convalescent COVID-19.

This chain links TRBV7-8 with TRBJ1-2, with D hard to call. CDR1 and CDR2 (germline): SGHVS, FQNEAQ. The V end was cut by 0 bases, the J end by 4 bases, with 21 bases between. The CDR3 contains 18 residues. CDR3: CASSLAPYTGSSFYGYTF. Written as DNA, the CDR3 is TGTGCCAGCAGCTTAGCGCCTTACACGGGGTCCTCCTTCTATGGCTACACCTTC.

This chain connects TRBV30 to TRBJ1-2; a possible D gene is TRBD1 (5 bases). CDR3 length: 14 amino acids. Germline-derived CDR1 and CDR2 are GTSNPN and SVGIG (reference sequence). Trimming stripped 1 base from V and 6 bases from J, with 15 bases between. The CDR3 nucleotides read TGTGCCTGGAGTGGATCCTCAGGGTATAATGGCTACACCTTC. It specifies CAWSGSSGYNGYTF.

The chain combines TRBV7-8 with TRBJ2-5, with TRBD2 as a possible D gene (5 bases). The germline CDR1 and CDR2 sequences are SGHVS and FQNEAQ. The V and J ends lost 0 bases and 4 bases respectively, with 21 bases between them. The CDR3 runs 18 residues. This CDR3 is CASSLARRRGRGVETQYF. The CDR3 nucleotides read TGTGCCAGCAGCTTAGCCAGGCGCCGGGGTAGAGGCGTAGAGACCCAGTACTTC. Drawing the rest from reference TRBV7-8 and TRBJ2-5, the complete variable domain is GAGVSQSPRYKVAKRGQDVALRCDPISGHVSLFWYQQALGQGPEFLTYFQNEAQLDKSGLPSDRFFAERPEGSVSTLKIQRTQQEDSAVYLCASSLARRRGRGVETQYFGPGTRLLVL.

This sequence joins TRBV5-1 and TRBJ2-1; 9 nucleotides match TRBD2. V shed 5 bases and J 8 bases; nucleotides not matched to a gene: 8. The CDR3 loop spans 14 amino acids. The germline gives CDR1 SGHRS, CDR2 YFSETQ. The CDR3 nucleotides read TGCGCCAGCAGTTCGGGACTAGCTTTCGATGAGCAGTTCTTC. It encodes CASSSGLAFDEQFF.

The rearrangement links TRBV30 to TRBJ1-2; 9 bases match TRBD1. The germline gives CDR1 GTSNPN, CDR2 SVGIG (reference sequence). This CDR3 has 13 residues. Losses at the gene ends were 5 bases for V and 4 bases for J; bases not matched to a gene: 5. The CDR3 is CAWSGQGIYGYTF. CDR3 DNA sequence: TGTGCCTGGTCGGGACAGGGAATCTATGGCTACACCTTC.

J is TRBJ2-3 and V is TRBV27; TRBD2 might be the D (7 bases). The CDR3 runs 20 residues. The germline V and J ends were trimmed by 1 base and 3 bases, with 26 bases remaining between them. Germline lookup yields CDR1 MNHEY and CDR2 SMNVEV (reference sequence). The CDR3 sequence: CASSLLGRGGQPKGTDTQYF. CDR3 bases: TGTGCCAGCAGTTTATTGGGAAGGGGGGGGCAGCCCAAGGGAACAGATACGCAGTATTTT.

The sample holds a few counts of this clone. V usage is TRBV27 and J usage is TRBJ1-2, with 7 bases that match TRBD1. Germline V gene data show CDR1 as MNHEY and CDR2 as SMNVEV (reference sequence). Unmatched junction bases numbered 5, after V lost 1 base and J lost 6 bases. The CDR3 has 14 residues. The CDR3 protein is CASSLWAGGNGYTF. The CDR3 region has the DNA TGTGCCAGCAGTTTATGGGCAGGGGGGAATGGCTACACCTTC.

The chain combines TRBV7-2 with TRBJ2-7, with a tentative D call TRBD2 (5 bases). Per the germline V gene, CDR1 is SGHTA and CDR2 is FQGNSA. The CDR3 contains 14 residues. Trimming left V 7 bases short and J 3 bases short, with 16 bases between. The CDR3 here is CASTPQLGFYEQYV. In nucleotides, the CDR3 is TGTGCCAGCACACCTCAACTAGGGTTCTACGAGCAGTACGTC.

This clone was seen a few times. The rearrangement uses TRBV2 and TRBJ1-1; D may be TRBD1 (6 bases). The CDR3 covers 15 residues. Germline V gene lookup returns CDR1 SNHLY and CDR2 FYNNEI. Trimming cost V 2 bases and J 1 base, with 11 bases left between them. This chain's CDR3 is CASSEWGGENTEAFF. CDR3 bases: TGTGCCAGCAGTGAATGGGGGGGCGAGAACACTGAAGCTTTCTTT.

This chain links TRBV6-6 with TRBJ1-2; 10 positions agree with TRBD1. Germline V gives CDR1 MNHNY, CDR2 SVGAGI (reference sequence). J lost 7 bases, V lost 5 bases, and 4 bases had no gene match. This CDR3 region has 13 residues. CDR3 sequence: CASSPTGGAGYTF. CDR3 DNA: TGTGCCAGCAGTCCGACAGGGGGCGCTGGCTACACCTTC.

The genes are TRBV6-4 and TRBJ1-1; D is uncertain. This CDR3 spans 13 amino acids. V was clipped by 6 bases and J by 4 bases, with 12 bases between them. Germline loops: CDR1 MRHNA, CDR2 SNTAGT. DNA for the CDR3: TGTGCCAGCAGCCGGTTTTCAAGCACTGAAGCTTTCTTT. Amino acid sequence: CASSRFSSTEAFF.

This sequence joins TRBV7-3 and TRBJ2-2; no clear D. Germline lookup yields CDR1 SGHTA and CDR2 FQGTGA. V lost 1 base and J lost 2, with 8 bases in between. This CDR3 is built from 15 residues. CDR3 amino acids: CASSLMPDNTGELFF. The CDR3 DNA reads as TGTGCCAGCAGCTTAATGCCAGATAACACCGGGGAGCTGTTTTTT. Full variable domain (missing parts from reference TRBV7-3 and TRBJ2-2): GAGVSQTPSNKVTEKGKYVELRCDPISGHTALYWYRQSLGQGPEFLIYFQGTGAADDSGLPNDRFFAVRPEGSVSTLKIQRTERGDSAVYLCASSLMPDNTGELFFGEGSRLTVL.

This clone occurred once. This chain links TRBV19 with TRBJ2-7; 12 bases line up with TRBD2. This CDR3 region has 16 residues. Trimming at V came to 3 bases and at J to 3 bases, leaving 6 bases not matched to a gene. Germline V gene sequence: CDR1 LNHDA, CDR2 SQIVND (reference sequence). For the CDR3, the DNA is TGTGCCAGTAGTATCCAAGGGGGACTAGCGGGCTACGAGCAGTACGTC. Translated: CASSIQGGLAGYEQYV.

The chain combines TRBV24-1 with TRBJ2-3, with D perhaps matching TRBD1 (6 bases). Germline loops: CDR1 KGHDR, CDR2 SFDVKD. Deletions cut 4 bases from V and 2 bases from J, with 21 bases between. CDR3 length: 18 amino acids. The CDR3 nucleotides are TGTGCCACCAGTGACAATCAGCTAAGACAGGCGCCCACAGATACGCAGTATTTT. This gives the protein CATSDNQLRQAPTDTQYF.